These 21 T cell receptor beta chains came from one sample sequenced in a study of regulatory T cells in long-lasting Graves disease. As for time point: newly diagnosed GD, antithyroid drugs for less than 3 months. PBMCs were the source of the RNA used for TCR sequencing. With iRepertoire HTBI primers and Arm-PCR of CDR3 regions, TCR beta libraries were built. TCRdb re-analysed the multiplex PCR reads in MiXCR, keeping a single row per CDR3 protein. This table has 350,000 to 450,000 distinct CDR3 sequences, more than 13% appearing once. These data were also reused for a study on T cells in Graves' hyperthyroidism and ophthalmopathy.

The sample consisted of peripheral blood mononuclear cells (PBMCs), taken at new diagnosis, from a patient treated with antithyroid drugs. The receptors stem from a woman aged 25 to 39 with Graves disease.

A word on this clonotype: Since a much larger clone is just one base distant, this may be a read error. V and J are TRBV7-8 and TRBJ2-2, with D perhaps TRBD1 (6 bases). The V gene's germline CDR1 is SGHVS and CDR2 FQNEAQ. This CDR3 is 14 amino acids long. The CDR3: CASSPRTDTGEPFF. The CDR3 DNA follows: TGTGCCAGCAGCCCTCGGACAGACACCGGGGAGCCGTTTTTT.

Regarding this clonotype: This sequence may be a read error, since a much larger clone differs from it by one base. The chain carries TRBV7-8 and TRBJ2-7, with TRBD2 matching 11 bases. This CDR3 has 16 amino acids. CDR1 is SGHVS and CDR2 is FQNEAQ in the germline V gene. The V and J ends lost 2 bases and 7 bases, in that order; junction bases with no gene match: 10. The CDR3 sequence: CASSLLAGGPVNEQYF. CDR3 bases: TGTGCCAGCAGCTTATTAGCGGGAGGGCCGGTCAATGAGCAGTACTTC.

This clonotype has more than one count but fewer than ten. The chain has TRBV2 and TRBJ1-4; D not resolved. Trimming pared 6 bases from V and 0 bases from J, leaving 11 bases between. CDR1 is SNHLY and CDR2 is FYNNEI in the germline V gene. The CDR3 has 15 amino acids. CDR3 loop: CASRKTGTTNEKLFF. Here the CDR3 DNA reads TGTGCCAGCAGAAAAACCGGGACAACTAATGAAAAACTGTTTTTT.

This clonotype was observed many times. This chain uses TRBV7-8 with TRBJ2-7; TRBD2 matches 13 bases. Per germline, CDR1 SGHVS and CDR2 FQNEAQ. The junction had 9 bases not matched to a gene; V was cut back by 0 bases and J by 1 base. The CDR3 consists of 19 residues. In nucleotides, the CDR3 is TGTGCCAGCAGCTTAGCCTTTCGGACTAGCGGGGGAAGTTCCTACGAGCAGTACTTC. Amino acid sequence: CASSLAFRTSGGSSYEQYF.

This clonotype appeared many times. The chain recombines TRBV6-5 with TRBJ1-6; 11 positions match TRBD1. This CDR3 has 17 amino acids. The V gene's germline CDR1 is MNHEY and CDR2 SVGAGI. V lost 3 bases and J lost 11; bases outside the gene matches: 12. CDR3 nucleotides: TGTGCCAGCAGTTATGGGGTGAGGACAGGGGGCAGTGCACCCCTCCACTTT. This gives the protein CASSYGVRTGGSAPLHF.

The rearrangement links TRBV2 to TRBJ1-6; D call uncertain. CDR3 length: 14 residues. Germline assignment: CDR1 SNHLY and CDR2 FYNNEI. The ends were cut back, 9 bases at V and 0 bases at J, with 9 bases in the middle. The CDR3 loop reads CARAENSYNSPLHF. In nucleotides, the CDR3 is TGTGCCAGAGCCGAGAACTCCTATAATTCACCCCTCCACTTT.

The table lists this clonotype with many counts. The chain has TRBV7-9 and TRBJ1-1; no firm D call. V was cut by 5 bases and J by 2 bases, with 6 bases left in between. Per the germline V gene, CDR1 is SEHNR and CDR2 is FQNEAQ (reference sequence). CDR3 length equals 12 residues. CDR3 in DNA: TGTGCCAGCAGCCTAACCAACACTGAAGCTTTCTTT. It translates to CASSLTNTEAFF.

There are many counts of this clonotype. The chain couples TRBV29-1 to TRBJ2-3, with no clear D. CDR3 length equals 15 residues. The V end was cut by 5 bases, the J end by 0 bases, with 15 bases between. The germline gives CDR1 SQVTM, CDR2 ANQGSEA. The DNA for the CDR3 is TGCAGCGTTATCGGCTACGGTTCTAGCACAGATACGCAGTATTTT. This translates into CSVIGYGSSTDTQYF.

The V and J genes are TRBV7-9 and TRBJ1-6, with D hard to call. Trimming took 3 bases from V and 5 from J, leaving 11 bases between them. CDR1 is SEHNR, CDR2 FQNEAQ, per germline (reference sequence). The CDR3 is made up of 15 amino acids. The CDR3 bases are TGTGCCAGCAGCTTCGGTGCGGCGGATAATTCACCCCTCCACTTT. The encoded protein is CASSFGAADNSPLHF. The variable domain in full, completed from reference TRBV7-9 and TRBJ1-6, reads DTGVSQNPRHKITKRGQNVTFRCDPISEHNRLYWYRQTLGQGPEFLTYFQNEAQLEKSRLLSDRFSAERPKGSFSTLEIQRTEQGDSAMYLCASSFGAADNSPLHFGNGTRLTVT.

This clonotype was found many times. The chain links TRBV2 to TRBJ2-5; D possibly uses TRBD1 or TRBD2 (5 bases each). Germline V gives CDR1 SNHLY, CDR2 FYNNEI. The CDR3 is 14 residues long. Trimming took off 3 bases at V and 5 bases at J, with 13 bases between the two ends. The CDR3 nucleotides are TGTGCCAGCAGTGATGGGGGTGATGAGGAGACCCAGTACTTC. Its protein is CASSDGGDEETQYF. Together with reference TRBV2 and TRBJ2-5, the CDR3 gives the full variable domain: EPEVTQTPSHQVTQMGQEVILRCVPISNHLYFYWYRQILGQKVEFLVSFYNNEISEKSEIFDDQFSVERPDGSNFTLKIRSTKLEDSAMYFCASSDGGDEETQYFGPGTRLLVL.

This clonotype was picked up many times. This chain uses TRBV27 with TRBJ2-1, with 13 positions matching TRBD2. The CDR3 is 16 residues long. CDR1 and CDR2 from the germline V gene are MNHEY and SMNVEV (reference sequence). V trimming: 5 bases; J trimming: 6 bases; junction bases outside the gene matches: 7. The DNA for the CDR3 is TGTGCCAGCAGTCCATACGGGACTAGCGGGACCAATGAGCAGTTCTTC. The encoded protein is CASSPYGTSGTNEQFF.

This clonotype was seen repeatedly, ten times or more. At one of its ends the junction is not consistent with the germline gene, which may arise from a read error. The rearrangement links TRBV20-1 to TRBJ2-3; unclear D gene. Germline assignment: CDR1 DFQATT and CDR2 SNEGSKA (reference sequence). This CDR3 comprises 15 residues. CDR3 amino acids: CSARDQAANTDTQYF. Here the CDR3 DNA reads TGCAGTGCGAGAGACCAAGCCGCGAACACAGATACGCAGTATTTT.

This clonotype was seen a handful of times. The genes are TRBV30 and TRBJ2-5; maybe TRBD2 (5 bases). The V gene lost 0 bases and the J gene lost 4 bases, with 12 bases spanning the gap. Germline V CDR1 and CDR2: GTSNPN, SVGIG (reference sequence). The CDR3 length is 14 residues. The CDR3 bases are TGTGCCTGGAGTGTAGAAGTGGGAGTAGAGACCCAGTACTTC. As protein: CAWSVEVGVETQYF.

The genes are TRBV14 and TRBJ2-1; D unresolved. Per germline, CDR1 SGHDN and CDR2 FVKESK. V was pared by 4 bases and J by 9 bases, with 22 bases between. The CDR3 totals 16 residues. The CDR3 protein is CASSRTAGFSLGEQFF. CDR3 sequence (DNA): TGTGCCAGCAGCCGGACGGCCGGATTTAGCTTGGGTGAGCAGTTCTTC.

On this clonotype: Compared with germline, one end of the junction differs, possibly owing to a read error. V gene TRBV24-1 combines with J gene TRBJ2-3; D perhaps matches TRBD1 (6 bases). CDR3 length: 15 amino acids. The germline CDR1 and CDR2 sequences are KGHDR and SFDVKD. The DNA of the CDR3 is TGTGCCACCGGTGACCACAGGGATGGTGCAGATACGCAGTATTTT. Translating it yields CATGDHRDGADTQYF.

A few counts support this clonotype. V and J are TRBV6-5 and TRBJ2-1; TRBD2 agrees at 7 bases. The J call may be incorrect, as the DNA end agrees better with TRBJ2-4. The V gene's germline CDR1 is MNHEY and CDR2 SVGAGI. The CDR3 runs to 15 residues. The CDR3 nucleotides are TGTGCCAGCAGTTACTCTCACGGGACTACAAATATTCAGTACTTC. Its protein is CASSYSHGTTNIQYF.

This clonotype was picked up many times. CDR3 nucleotides: TGCAGTGCTAGGGGGCAAGGCACTGAAGCTTTCTTT. Protein sequence: CSARGQGTEAFF. V gene TRBV20-1 combines with J gene TRBJ1-1; tentative D call: TRBD1 (5 bases). The germline V gene encodes CDR1 DFQATT and CDR2 SNEGSKA (reference sequence). Trimming removed 3 bases at V and 4 bases at J, with 9 bases between. The length of the CDR3 is 12 residues.

In this sample, this clonotype turned up a few times. One base away lies a much larger clone, so this may be a sequencing read error. This CDR3 fails to terminate in the conserved phenylalanine or tryptophan, so it likely reflects a read error. The chain recombines TRBV11-2 with TRBJ2-7; 9 nucleotides line up with TRBD1. V lost 4 bases to trimming and J lost 0 bases; unmatched junction nucleotides: 4. Germline loops: CDR1 SGHAT, CDR2 FQNNGV. The CDR3 loop spans 15 amino acids. CDR3 protein: CASSYRGLSSYEQYL. The CDR3, as DNA: TGTGCCAGCAGCTACAGGGGGCTCAGCTCCTACGAGCAGTACCTC.

The chain combines TRBV9 with TRBJ2-3; D is ambiguous. V was trimmed by 0 bases and J by 7 bases, leaving 18 bases between them. The CDR3 runs 16 residues. From germline, CDR1 is SGDLS and CDR2 YYNGEE. CDR3 coding DNA: TGTGCCAGCAGCGTAGGAGCTGCTGGGCCACGAAATACGCAGTATTTT. This translates into CASSVGAAGPRNTQYF.

This clonotype was observed at least ten times. V and J are TRBV7-3 and TRBJ2-3, with 15 bases that match TRBD2. The CDR3 is made up of 19 amino acids. From germline, CDR1 is SGHTA and CDR2 FQGTGA. The V gene end was trimmed by 4 bases and the J gene end by 4 bases; junction bases not matched to a gene: 12. CDR3 DNA: TGTGCCAGCAGCTCGGAAGGACTAGCGGGAGGGCCAGTCTCAGATACGCAGTATTTT. Translation: CASSSEGLAGGPVSDTQYF.

This clonotype was observed a handful of times. The chain uses TRBV3-1 and TRBJ1-5, with D possibly TRBD1 on 6 matching bases. The length of the CDR3 is 15 residues. Germline loops: CDR1 LGHDT, CDR2 YNNKEL (reference sequence). V lost 1 base to trimming and J lost 7 bases, with 14 bases between them. CDR3: CASSQAGGQMQPQHF. CDR3 DNA: TGTGCCAGCAGCCAAGCGGGTGGACAGATGCAGCCCCAGCATTTT.